These T cell receptor beta chains were read from a single sample in a study of blood T cell repertoires in COVID-19. Repertoires were generated with immunoSEQ multiplex PCR, while TCRdb's copy carries only in-frame clones and drops some. Of around 700,000 clones in the sample, 85% to 90% were seen once. The sequencing input was peripheral blood. The receptors derive from a woman in her late teens or twenties with acute or convalescent COVID-19. Each CDR3 is given with its conserved first and last residue. The D gene is left open where the match is weak. Some rows mark clone size as missing; the rest say once, few, many or name a class of expanded clone.

>-|TRBJ1-2|-|TRBV5-1
CASRDRPEGGYTF
TGCGCCAGCAGAGACAGGCCCGAGGGGGGCTACACCTTC
>-|TRBJ1-5|TRBD1|TRBV19
CASSMITGVNQPQHF
TGTGCCAGTAGTATGATTACAGGGGTAAATCAGCCCCAGCATTTT
>-|TRBJ2-1|-|TRBV7-3
CASSLTLRGEQFF
TGTGCCAGCAGCTTAACGTTAAGGGGTGAGCAGTTCTTC
>-|TRBJ2-1|-|TRBV7-2
CASSPVDEQFF
TGTGCCAGCAGCCCCGTAGATGAGCAGTTCTTC
>-|TRBJ2-2|TRBD1|TRBV25-1
CASCNTGAGELFF
TGTGCCAGCTGTAACACAGGGGCCGGGGAGCTGTTTTTT
>-|TRBJ1-4|TRBD1|TRBV4-1
CASSQDSGRGSTNEKLFF
TGCGCCAGCAGCCAAGATTCCGGCAGGGGGTCAACTAATGAAAAACTGTTTTTT
>-|TRBJ1-4|-|TRBV6-5
CASRGQGANEKLFF
TGTGCCAGCAGGGGGCAAGGGGCGAATGAAAAACTGTTTTTT
>-|TRBJ1-3|TRBD1|TRBV18
CASSHRDSPSSGNTIYF
TGTGCCAGCTCACACCGGGACAGTCCCTCCTCTGGAAACACCATATATTTT
>-|TRBJ1-6|TRBD1|TRBV4-2
CASSQEIGANRGLFSPLHF
TGTGCCAGCAGCCAAGAAATTGGGGCAAACAGGGGGTTATTTTCACCCCTCCACTTT
>once|TRBJ2-7|TRBD1|TRBV6-5
CASSPGTGNSYEQYF
TGTGCCAGCAGCCCCGGGACAGGGAACTCCTACGAGCAGTACTTC
>-|TRBJ1-2|TRBD1|TRBV5-6
CASSLRTGNYGYTF
TGTGCCAGCAGCTTGAGGACAGGAAACTATGGCTACACCTTC
>-|TRBJ2-3|TRBD1|TRBV6-6
CASSLQGADADTQYF
TGTGCCAGCAGTCTACAGGGGGCAGATGCAGATACGCAGTATTTT
>few|TRBJ1-3|-|TRBV18
CASSPNTAGLGNTIYF
TGTGCCAGCTCACCTAATACCGCGGGACTAGGAAACACCATATATTTT
>-|TRBJ2-7|TRBD1|TRBV19
CASSNPGTDYEQYF
TGTGCCAGTAGTAACCCCGGGACAGATTACGAGCAGTACTTC
>-|TRBJ1-1|TRBD1|TRBV2
CASSDGDRVLIAEAFF
TGTGCCAGCAGTGATGGGGACAGGGTTTTAATTGCTGAAGCTTTCTTT
>-|TRBJ2-3|TRBD1|TRBV9
CASSAMTGGFTDTQYF
TGTGCCAGCAGCGCGATGACAGGGGGTTTCACAGATACGCAGTATTTT
>-|TRBJ2-3|-|TRBV20-1
CSASSSTDTQYF
TGCAGTGCTAGTAGCAGCACAGATACGCAGTATTTT
>-|TRBJ1-1|-|TRBV19
CASSPILNTEAFF
TGTGCCAGTAGTCCAATCCTGAACACTGAAGCTTTCTTT
>-|TRBJ1-1|-|TRBV5-1
CASSLNSNQEAFF
TGCGCCAGCAGCTTAAACAGTAATCAAGAAGCTTTCTTT
>once|TRBJ2-1|TRBD2|TRBV6-4
CASSSQGLAGPNEQFF
TGTGCCAGCAGTTCACAGGGACTAGCGGGACCCAATGAGCAGTTCTTC
>-|TRBJ1-2|-|TRBV25-1
CASSLRNNYGYTF
TGTGCCAGCAGCCTCAGAAATAACTATGGCTACACCTTC
>-|TRBJ2-5|TRBD2|TRBV11-2
CASSSGTSNQETQYF
TGTGCCAGCAGCTCCGGGACTAGCAACCAAGAGACCCAGTACTTC
>-|TRBJ1-2|TRBD1|TRBV30
CAWSVGQGGGYTF
TGTGCCTGGAGTGTAGGACAGGGCGGTGGCTACACCTTC
>-|TRBJ1-1|TRBD1|TRBV5-1
CASSPVEGAFGWTEAFF
TGCGCCAGCAGCCCCGTAGAGGGGGCTTTCGGTTGGACTGAAGCTTTCTTT
>-|TRBJ1-2|-|TRBV2
CASSEFTGRRGYTF
TGTGCCAGCAGTGAATTTACAGGGCGGCGTGGCTACACCTTC
>-|TRBJ1-2|TRBD1|TRBV7-9
CASSHGGTVYGYTF
TGTGCCAGCAGCCACGGCGGGACAGTTTATGGCTACACCTTC
>-|TRBJ2-7|-|TRBV5-1
CASSSGHYEQYF
TGCGCCAGCAGCTCGGGTCACTACGAGCAGTACTTC
>-|TRBJ1-1|-|TRBV5-4
CASTTARTANTEAFF
TGTGCCAGCACCACCGCAAGGACAGCGAACACTGAAGCTTTCTTT
>-|TRBJ2-7|-|TRBV12-3/TRBV12-4
CASSLASSYEQYF
TGTGCCAGCAGTTTAGCCAGTTCCTACGAGCAGTACTTC
>-|TRBJ1-6|TRBD1|TRBV28
CASSFSQGGSPLHF
TGTGCCAGCAGTTTTTCGCAGGGGGGCTCACCCCTCCACTTT
>few|TRBJ1-2|TRBD1|TRBV18
CASSYTGTDNYGYTF
TGTGCCAGCTCCTACACCGGGACAGATAACTATGGCTACACCTTC
>-|TRBJ1-6|TRBD1|TRBV9
CASSVEGGQGNSPLHF
TGTGCCAGCAGCGTCGAGGGGGGACAGGGGAATTCACCCCTCCACTTT
>-|TRBJ1-5|-|TRBV7-9
CASSFPEGPQHF
TGTGCCAGCAGCTTCCCAGAGGGGCCCCAGCATTTT
>-|TRBJ2-1|-|TRBV4-1
CASSQGVQGIRGEQFF
TGCGCCAGCAGCCAAGGGGTACAGGGAATTAGAGGTGAGCAGTTCTTC
>-|TRBJ2-5|-|TRBV27
CASSDHRVGETQYF
TGTGCCAGCAGCGATCACAGGGTGGGAGAGACCCAGTACTTC
>-|TRBJ1-2|-|TRBV24-1
CATSDDAVREGYTF
TGTGCCACCAGTGACGACGCCGTCAGGGAAGGCTACACCTTC
>-|TRBJ1-1|-|TRBV7-8
CASSLDDQAMNTEAFF
TGTGCCAGCAGCTTAGACGATCAGGCTATGAACACTGAAGCTTTCTTT